The 17 T cell receptor beta chains below come from one sample, sequenced in a study of shared clonotypes between healthy human individuals (dated by TCRdb to the early 2020s). The method behind the library was the immunoSEQ multiplex PCR assay. The table comes from immuneACCESS by way of TCRdb, which keeps in-frame sequences with V and J called. Part of the clones is missing from these tables; in studies checked, under half for an unresolved V gene and the rest for unknown reasons. This sample lists roughly 2,000,000 clones; about 95% were detected once. The ten largest clonotypes hold 1% to 1.5% of the sample. CD8 naive samples were obtained by positive selection for CCR7 among CD45RO-negative cells, yielding a CD45RA+CCR7+ population from which TemRA cells were excluded. Sample: naive CD8+ T cells sorted from blood. Sample cell subset or site, as interpreted from the label and publication: CD45RA+CCR7+. The receptors here all came from a man aged 18 to 30 in good health.

This chain links TRBV25-1 with TRBJ1-1; D gene unclear. The CDR3 is 11 residues long. Germline V CDR1 and CDR2: MGHDK, SYGVNS. V was clipped by 8 bases and J by 7 bases, with 11 bases between them. The CDR3 DNA reads as TGTGCCAGCCTGGACGGGGTTGAAGCTTTCTTT. It codes for CASLDGVEAFF. Supplemented by reference TRBV25-1 and TRBJ1-1, the full variable domain reads EADIYQTPRYLVIGTGKKITLECSQTMGHDKMYWYQQDPGMELHLIHYSYGVNSTEKGDLSSESTVSRIRTEHFPLTLESARPSHTSQYLCASLDGVEAFFGQGTRLTVV.

The V call is TRBV10-1, the J call TRBJ2-2; a weak D match, TRBD1 (5 bases). Trimming cost V 3 bases and J 7 bases, with 15 bases left between them. The CDR3 extends over 15 amino acids. CDR1 and CDR2 (germline): WNHNN, SYGVQD (reference sequence). CDR3 region: CASSDQGLEVGELFF. As DNA, the CDR3 is TGCGCCAGCAGTGATCAGGGCCTAGAAGTCGGGGAGCTGTTTTTT.

Of note for this clone: The sample carries other DNA sequences with the same CDR3. The chain links TRBV4-3 to TRBJ2-1, with 7 positions matching TRBD2. V was pared by 0 bases and J by 4 bases, with 6 bases of the junction left unmatched. CDR1 is LGHNA, CDR2 YSLEER, per germline. CDR3 size: 16 residues. This CDR3 reads CASSQDPGGGYNEQFF. The CDR3 DNA sequence: TGCGCCAGCAGCCAAGATCCGGGAGGTGGGTACAATGAGCAGTTCTTC.

The chain carries TRBV6-5 and TRBJ2-1; D not certain. CDR3 size: 13 residues. Germline V gene lookup returns CDR1 MNHEY and CDR2 SVGAGI. V was cut by 0 bases and J by 9 bases, with 9 bases left in between. The CDR3 loop reads CASSYSITTEQFF. CDR3 sequence (DNA): TGTGCCAGCAGTTACTCAATAACCACTGAGCAGTTCTTC.

The rearrangement joins TRBV5-6 to TRBJ2-2; the D is unclear. The CDR3 is made up of 14 amino acids. V lost 2 bases to trimming and J lost 3 bases, with 8 bases between them. The germline gives CDR1 SGHDT, CDR2 YYEEEE. The CDR3 here is CASSLGPDTGELFF. The CDR3 nucleotides are TGTGCCAGCAGCTTAGGACCGGACACCGGGGAGCTGTTTTTT.

The V gene is TRBV6-1, the J gene TRBJ2-7; no firm D call. Germline V gene data show CDR1 as MNHNS and CDR2 as SASEGT. V shed 7 bases and J shed 3 bases, with 19 bases lying between them. The CDR3 totals 15 residues. CDR3 DNA: TGTGCCAGCACCCTTTTAAGGGAAGAGATCTACGAGCAGTACTTC. It translates to CASTLLREEIYEQYF.

V usage is TRBV27 and J usage is TRBJ2-1, with TRBD1 identical over 7 bases. CDR1 is MNHEY, CDR2 SMNVEV, per germline (reference sequence). The V segment lost 6 bases and the J segment 3 bases; nucleotides outside the gene matches: 11. The CDR3 length is 16 residues. CDR3 bases: TGTGCCAGCAGCTACCGGACAGGCAGGTACTACAATGAGCAGTTCTTC. Translation: CASSYRTGRYYNEQFF.

The chain has TRBV19 and TRBJ2-5, with 9 bases lining up with TRBD2. Germline V lookup: CDR1 LNHDA, CDR2 SQIVND (reference sequence). The junction had 7 bases not matched to a gene; V was cut back by 3 bases and J by 5 bases. The CDR3 totals 15 residues. The CDR3 loop is CASSMVSGSWETQYF. CDR3 sequence (DNA): TGTGCCAGTAGTATGGTTAGCGGGAGTTGGGAGACCCAGTACTTC.

The chain links TRBV9 to TRBJ1-3; no firm D call. CDR3 length: 15 amino acids. V was pared by 0 bases and J by 0 bases, with 7 bases between. Germline CDR1 is SGDLS and CDR2 is YYNGEE. The CDR3 sequence is CASSVVSHSGNTIYF. As DNA, the CDR3 is TGTGCCAGCAGCGTAGTAAGTCACTCTGGAAACACCATATATTTT.

As DNA, the CDR3 is TGCGCCAGCAGCCAAGATCAATTAGAGGGTCAATATGGCTACACCTTC. It is translated as CASSQDQLEGQYGYTF. The rearrangement uses TRBV4-1 and TRBJ1-2; no clear D. Germline V gene sequence: CDR1 MGHRA, CDR2 YSYEKL. The CDR3 loop spans 16 amino acids. Trimming shortened V by 0 bases and J by 5 bases, and 16 bases separated the two germline ends.

The CDR3 nucleotides are TGCGCCAGCAGCCAAGATTGGGACTCACCCTACTACAATGAGCAGTTCTTC. It codes for CASSQDWDSPYYNEQFF. J is TRBJ2-1 and V is TRBV4-3; a weak D match, TRBD2 (6 bases). Deletions cut 0 bases from V and 3 bases from J, with 15 bases between. The CDR3 is made up of 17 amino acids. Germline CDR1 and CDR2: LGHNA and YSLEER.

This rearrangement joins TRBV10-1 to TRBJ1-3; D possibly corresponds to TRBD1 (5 bases). The CDR3 contains 15 residues. Germline V gives CDR1 WNHNN, CDR2 SYGVQD (reference sequence). The V gene lost 4 bases and the J gene lost 4 bases, with 14 bases spanning the gap. CDR3 loop: CASSAGDLLGNTIYF. Here the CDR3 DNA reads TGCGCCAGCAGTGCTGGGGACCTGCTCGGAAACACCATATATTTT.

The rearrangement uses TRBV7-9 and TRBJ2-3, with 11 bases identical to TRBD2. J gave up 4 bases and V 4 bases, and 7 bases lay outside the gene matches. Germline V lookup: CDR1 SEHNR, CDR2 FQNEAQ (reference sequence). The CDR3 contains 16 residues. This CDR3 reads CASSSGLAGSPDTQYF. Here the CDR3 DNA reads TGTGCCAGCAGCTCCGGACTAGCGGGTTCGCCAGATACGCAGTATTTT.

V usage is TRBV6-5 and J usage is TRBJ2-7; D is possibly TRBD1 (5 bases). The CDR3 length is 13 residues. Deletions cut 8 bases from V and 2 bases from J, with 13 bases between. In germline, CDR1 is MNHEY, CDR2 SVGAGI. In DNA form, the CDR3 reads TGTGCCAGCTCAGGGATTGGCACCTACGAGCAGTACTTC. Protein sequence: CASSGIGTYEQYF.

This clone is a singleton in its sample. The chain carries TRBV13 and TRBJ1-4, with TRBD1 as a possible D gene (6 bases). This CDR3 is built from 11 residues. Trimming shortened V by 6 bases and J by 12 bases, and 11 bases separated the two germline ends. Germline V lookup: CDR1 PRHDT, CDR2 FYEKMQ (reference sequence). The CDR3 protein is CASSQGGELFF. The CDR3 DNA is TGTGCCAGCAGTCAAGGGGGGGAACTGTTTTTT.

This clone was picked up one time. The CDR3 DNA is TGTGCCAGCAATCCCGTAGGGGGGTACAATGAGCAGTTCTTC. This encodes CASNPVGGYNEQFF. The chain combines TRBV27 with TRBJ2-1; D possibly uses TRBD1 or TRBD2 (6 bases each). V gave up 7 bases and J gave up 4 bases, with 14 bases separating them. This CDR3 contains 14 residues. Germline V lookup: CDR1 MNHEY, CDR2 SMNVEV (reference sequence).

CDR3 protein: CASSEEDPIQNEQFF. DNA of the CDR3: TGTGCCAGCAGTGAAGAGGACCCCATACAGAATGAGCAGTTCTTC. This rearrangement joins TRBV25-1 to TRBJ2-1; D gene ambiguous. Trimming cost V 2 bases and J 7 bases, with 15 bases left between them. The CDR3 is 15 residues long. Germline-derived CDR1 and CDR2 are MGHDK and SYGVNS.